These 16 T cell receptor beta chains originate from one sample sequenced in a study of T cell changes during pregnancy in multiple sclerosis. Produced via immunoSEQ multiplex PCR; TCRdb's table is partial and in-frame only. The sample has some 100,000 clones; 92% are singletons. Specimen: peripheral blood, collected after pregnancy. These receptors all stem from a female donor with multiple sclerosis, enrolled in a pregnancy study.

As concerns this clone: One end of the junction fails to match germline, which may point to a read error. The rearrangement joins TRBV7-7 to TRBJ2-7, with D tentatively TRBD2 (6 bases). The CDR3 covers 13 residues. Germline values: CDR1 SSHAT, CDR2 FNYEAQ (reference sequence). CDR3 in DNA: TGTGCTAGCAGCTCCGGGAGCTCCTACGAGCAGTACTTC. Residues: CASSSGSSYEQYF.

This sequence joins TRBV19 and TRBJ1-2; TRBD1 matches at 7 bases. From germline, CDR1 is LNHDA and CDR2 SQIVND (reference sequence). The V segment lost 4 bases and the J segment 2 bases; nucleotides outside the gene matches: 4. The CDR3 has 14 residues. CDR3 loop: CASSRGQLNYGYTF. DNA of the CDR3: TGTGCCAGTAGTAGGGGACAGCTCAACTATGGCTACACCTTC.

The V gene is TRBV10-3, the J gene TRBJ1-2; TRBD1 agrees at 7 bases. The CDR3 contains 14 residues. The germline gives CDR1 ENHRY, CDR2 SYGVKD. V trimming: 6 bases; J trimming: 1 base; junction bases outside the gene matches: 5. This CDR3 is CAISRDSINYGYTF. CDR3 DNA sequence: TGTGCCATCAGCCGGGACAGCATTAACTATGGCTACACCTTC.

The chain combines TRBV15 with TRBJ2-3; TRBD2 might be the D (5 bases). The germline V gene encodes CDR1 LNHNV and CDR2 YYDKDF (reference sequence). CDR3 length: 20 residues. V lost 0 bases and J 4 bases, leaving 26 bases between the germline ends. CDR3 DNA: TGTGCCACCAGCAGAGACGGTGCGGCGCGGGTGGATGGAAAACCAGATACGCAGTATTTT. It yields the protein CATSRDGAARVDGKPDTQYF.

J is TRBJ1-3 and V is TRBV7-9; tentative D call: TRBD1 (5 bases). The CDR3 length is 18 residues. CDR1 is SEHNR and CDR2 is FQNEAQ in the germline V gene (reference sequence). With 5 bases removed from V and 0 bases from J, the gap between germline ends came to 20 bases. DNA of the CDR3: TGTGCCAGCAGCCGGCTAGGGACGGCGGGATACTCTGGAAACACCATATATTTT. It specifies CASSRLGTAGYSGNTIYF.

The genes are TRBV27 and TRBJ2-1, with a possible D match to TRBD2 (5 bases). V was clipped by 6 bases and J by 0 bases, with 12 bases between them. The germline gives CDR1 MNHEY, CDR2 SMNVEV (reference sequence). CDR3 length: 15 amino acids. CDR3 sequence reads: CASRERKSSYNEQFF. The CDR3 coding sequence is TGTGCCAGCAGAGAGCGGAAAAGCTCCTACAATGAGCAGTTCTTC.

This clone was observed once. The rearrangement joins TRBV29-1 to TRBJ1-2, with D possibly matching TRBD1 (6 bases). In germline, CDR1 is SQVTM, CDR2 ANQGSEA. Trimming removed 2 bases at V and 8 bases at J, with 15 bases between. The CDR3 has 13 residues. DNA for the CDR3: TGCAGCGTTGAATACGATCAGGGGTGGGGCTACACCTTC. Its translation is CSVEYDQGWGYTF.

This clone showed up just once. The chain uses TRBV9 and TRBJ1-3; no definite D call. The ends were cut back, 3 bases at V and 1 base at J, with 8 bases in the middle. Germline CDR1 and CDR2: SGDLS and YYNGEE. The CDR3 sequence is 14 residues long. The CDR3 DNA follows: TGTGCCAGCAGCGCCGGGATGTCTGGAAACACCATATATTTT. It translates to CASSAGMSGNTIYF.

This clone was recorded once. The chain links TRBV30 to TRBJ2-7; 9 bases are shared with TRBD1. Germline V CDR1 and CDR2: GTSNPN, SVGIG (reference sequence). V trimming: 2 bases; J trimming: 5 bases; junction bases outside the gene matches: 10. The CDR3 has 15 residues. The CDR3 bases are TGTGCCTGGAGTCTTACCCTGGGACAGGGAAACGAGCAGTACTTC. As protein: CAWSLTLGQGNEQYF.

The chain links TRBV15 to TRBJ1-6; TRBD1 aligns across 9 bases. This CDR3 is 14 amino acids long. Per germline, CDR1 LNHNV and CDR2 YYDKDF (reference sequence). V was pared by 6 bases and J by 9 bases, with 6 bases of the junction left unmatched. CDR3 protein: CATSGQGRSSPLHF. CDR3 sequence (DNA): TGTGCCACCAGTGGACAGGGGAGGAGTTCACCCCTCCACTTT.

V is TRBV6-1 and J is TRBJ2-3; 7 positions agree with TRBD1. V gave up 1 base and J gave up 4 bases; unmatched junction bases: 2. The CDR3 runs 14 residues. The germline gives CDR1 MNHNS, CDR2 SASEGT. CDR3 protein: CASSEGQGADTQYF. The CDR3 DNA sequence: TGTGCCAGCAGTGAAGGACAGGGTGCAGATACGCAGTATTTT.

The chain recombines TRBV5-6 with TRBJ2-1, with 12 bases matching TRBD2. The CDR3 covers 17 residues. The junction had 5 bases not matched to a gene; V was cut back by 1 base and J by 3 bases. The germline gives CDR1 SGHDT, CDR2 YYEEEE. The CDR3 region is CASSLRLAGAYYNEQFF. The CDR3 DNA follows: TGTGCCAGCAGCTTGAGACTAGCGGGGGCCTACTACAATGAGCAGTTCTTC. Drawing the rest from reference TRBV5-6 and TRBJ2-1, the complete variable domain is DAGVTQSPTHLIKTRGQQVTLRCSPKSGHDTVSWYQQALGQGPQFIFQYYEEEERQRGNFPDRFSGHQFPNYSSELNVNALLLGDSALYLCASSLRLAGAYYNEQFFGPGTRLTVL.

V usage is TRBV19 and J usage is TRBJ2-3; TRBD2 matches 11 bases. Per germline, CDR1 LNHDA and CDR2 SQIVND (reference sequence). V shed 6 bases, J shed 4 bases, and the junction held 3 bases outside the gene matches. This CDR3 has 14 residues. CDR3 loop: CASSTSGSSDTQYF. CDR3 nucleotide sequence: TGTGCCAGTAGCACTAGCGGGAGCTCAGATACGCAGTATTTT.

V gene TRBV28 combines with J gene TRBJ1-6; 7 bases are a match to TRBD1. The V segment lost 7 bases and the J segment 7 bases; nucleotides outside the gene matches: 7. CDR1 MDHEN and CDR2 SYDVKM come from the germline V gene. CDR3 length: 14 amino acids. CDR3 DNA: TGTGCCAGCAACCCGACAGGGTTAAATTCACCCCTCCACTTT. This translates into CASNPTGLNSPLHF.

The V and J genes are TRBV7-9 and TRBJ2-7; D ambiguous. The CDR3 covers 14 residues. Germline V gene data show CDR1 as SEHNR and CDR2 as FQNEAQ (reference sequence). With 1 base removed from V and 5 bases from J, the gap between germline ends came to 12 bases. CDR3 residues: CASSLGSGSHEQYF. The CDR3 region has the DNA TGTGCCAGCAGCTTAGGTTCGGGTTCCCACGAGCAGTACTTC.

The chain couples TRBV29-1 to TRBJ2-2, with 10 nucleotides matching TRBD1. There are 13 residues in the CDR3. V lost 7 bases and J lost 4; bases outside the gene matches: 3. Germline values: CDR1 SQVTM, CDR2 ANQGSEA. CDR3 sequence (DNA): TGCAGCGCCGGGACAGGGGCCACCGGGGAGCTGTTTTTT. This gives the protein CSAGTGATGELFF.